The T cell receptor beta chain under discussion was sequenced for a study of CD8 T cells in Susac syndrome. General study findings and limits: TCR sequencing and HLA analysis covered a relatively small number of individuals.

For this clonotype: Its antigen is undetermined.

The germline gives CDR1 SGHRS, CDR2 YFSETQ. Trimming shortened V by 6 bases and J by 4 bases, and 17 bases separated the two germline ends. CDR3 size: 15 residues. The authors reverse transcribed roughly 0.5 to 1 ug RNA with random hexamers. TCRdb reanalysed the immunoSEQ multiplex PCR reads using MiXCR and keeps one entry per CDR3 protein. Among approximately 100,000 distinct CDR3 sequences listed, around 93% were seen once. The sequence derives from a human donor in good health. Sequenced material: CD8+ T cells from PBMCs. The genes are TRBV5-1 and TRBJ2-1, with D perhaps matching TRBD1 (6 bases). CDR3 in amino acids: CASTPVTQGYNEQFF. CDR3 bases: TGCGCCAGCACCCCGGTTACACAGGGATACAATGAGCAGTTCTTC.